The clone carrying this TCR beta chain has a handful of counts. Its antigen is not identified. The repertoire was sequenced with immunoSEQ multiplex PCR; TCRdb's copy has only in-frame clones and lacks some. The table shows 15,000 to 20,000 clones, with 40% to 60% occurring only once. The CDR3 is 12 residues long. V was cut by 3 bases and J by 3 bases, with 3 bases left in between. Germline CDR1 and CDR2: LNHNV and YYDKDF (reference sequence). The cells of the mixed lymphocyte reaction underwent an approximately 6-day coculture at 37°C. This sample is drawn from a study of siplizumab effects on memory and regulatory T cells. Background on the study: In pairs, mixed lymphocyte reactions were done either with siplizumab at 0.9 to 1 ug/mL or without any drug present. General study findings and limits: Controls showed an average of roughly 30% Treg-derived mappable alloreactive CD4+ clones, while siplizumab showed around 70%. Most proliferating CD4+ or CD8+ clones, roughly 75-97%, had no naive or memory assignment.

This sequence originates from a human donor in good health; the cells came from an allogeneic mixed lymphocyte reaction. Sequenced sample: CFSE-low (dividing) CD4+ T cells sorted from an allogeneic mixed lymphocyte reaction. This chain links TRBV15 with TRBJ1-5; no reliable D call. In DNA form, the CDR3 reads TGTGCCACCAGCAGTCACAATCAGCCCCAGCATTTT. Translation: CATSSHNQPQHF.